The rows below give T cell receptor beta chains drawn from one sample of a study of cytomegalovirus exposure and HLA in healthy donors. Some clones are missing from TCRdb's copy, which holds only in-frame ones; the method was immunoSEQ multiplex PCR. The sample yields 90,000 to 120,000 clones, 77% seen once. Sequenced: PBMCs. These TCRs come from a male donor in good health and CMV-seronegative. CDR3s include the opening cysteine and the closing phenylalanine or tryptophan. A D gene is named only where the DNA matches it firmly. For some rows the clone size is stated as once, few or many, or as a class when expanded; others skip it.

>.|TRBJ1-6|TRBV6-4|TRBD1
CASSDFTGGNSPLHF
TGTGCCAGCAGTGACTTCACAGGGGGGAATTCACCCCTCCACTTT
>.|TRBJ2-5|TRBV18|TRBD1
CASSPPQSGGVGETQYF
TGTGCCAGCTCACCTCCGCAATCAGGGGGCGTGGGAGAGACCCAGTACTTC
>.|TRBJ2-3|TRBV28|.
CASSPPRADTQYF
TGTGCCAGCAGTCCCCCGAGGGCAGATACGCAGTATTTT
>.|TRBJ2-7|TRBV10-3|TRBD1
CAIARGTGRYEQYF
TGTGCCATTGCTAGGGGGACAGGACGCTACGAGCAGTACTTC
>.|TRBJ1-4|TRBV6-5|.
CASSSPSSTNEKLFF
TGTGCCAGCAGTTCCCCCTCGTCAACTAATGAAAAACTGTTTTTT
>.|TRBJ1-2|TRBV5-1|TRBD1
CASRPTGVANYGYTF
TGCGCCAGCAGACCAACAGGGGTGGCAAACTATGGCTACACCTTC
>.|TRBJ1-2|TRBV9|.
CASSGLADGYTF
TGTGCCAGCAGCGGTTTGGCAGATGGCTACACCTTC
>.|TRBJ2-5|TRBV28|TRBD1
CASSSGTGVGETQYF
TGTGCCAGCAGTTCTGGGACAGGGGTAGGAGAGACCCAGTACTTC
>few|TRBJ2-7|TRBV9|.
CASSPRTILRSGSYEQYF
TGTGCCAGCAGCCCCCGGACTATCCTCCGGAGTGGATCCTACGAGCAGTACTTC
>.|TRBJ1-5|TRBV30|.
CAWSLGQGYNQPQHF
TGTGCCTGGAGTCTGGGGCAGGGATACAATCAGCCCCAGCATTTT
>.|TRBJ1-1|TRBV7-9|.
CASSSSGFEHEAFF
TGTGCCAGCAGCTCCAGCGGGTTTGAGCATGAAGCTTTCTTT
>.|TRBJ2-7|TRBV28|.
CATRQVGYEQYF
TGTGCCACCAGACAGGTGGGATACGAGCAGTACTTC
>.|TRBJ2-1|TRBV10-2|TRBD1
CASGTTGSAYNEQFF
TGCGCCAGCGGAACGACAGGGTCTGCCTACAATGAGCAGTTCTTC
>.|TRBJ2-7|TRBV10-1|.
CASSAGYEQYF
TGCGCCAGCAGTGCGGGCTACGAGCAGTACTTC
>.|TRBJ1-4|TRBV29-1|TRBD1
CSVARTGPNEKLFF
TGCAGCGTGGCTAGGACAGGACCTAATGAAAAACTGTTTTTT
>.|TRBJ2-3|TRBV4-1|.
CASSQAFSTDTQYF
TGCGCCAGCAGCCAAGCTTTTTCCACAGATACGCAGTATTTT
>few|TRBJ1-2|TRBV7-8|TRBD1
CASSTDRVTPGYTF
TGTGCCAGCAGTACGGACAGGGTCACCCCTGGCTACACCTTC
>few|TRBJ1-1|TRBV6-6|.
CASTPKRTEAFF
TGTGCCAGCACCCCGAAGAGGACTGAAGCTTTCTTT
>few|TRBJ1-5|TRBV2|TRBD1
CASNGQGADQPQHF
TGTGCCAGCAACGGGCAGGGGGCAGATCAGCCCCAGCATTTT
>.|TRBJ2-7|TRBV5-1|.
CASSFDNRVKYEQYF
TGCGCCAGCAGCTTTGACAACAGGGTAAAGTACGAGCAGTACTTC
>.|TRBJ2-2|TRBV25-1|.
CASSEIDTGELFF
TGTGCCAGCAGTGAAATCGACACCGGGGAGCTGTTTTTT
>.|TRBJ2-7|TRBV28|.
CASSLLSPGRSSYEQYF
TGTGCCAGCAGTTTATTATCTCCGGGAAGGAGCTCCTACGAGCAGTACTTC
>.|TRBJ1-2|TRBV11-2|TRBD1
CASSLGQGKGGYTF
TGTGCCAGCAGCTTAGGACAGGGGAAGGGGGGCTACACCTTC
>.|TRBJ2-2|TRBV7-8|.
CASSRRTPRNTGELFF
TGTGCCAGCAGCCGCCGGACACCCCGGAACACCGGGGAGCTGTTTTTT
>.|TRBJ2-7|TRBV7-8|TRBD2
CASSLRRRAGEAYEQYF
TGTGCCAGCAGCTTAAGAAGGAGAGCGGGAGAAGCCTACGAGCAGTACTTC
>.|TRBJ2-7|TRBV7-2|TRBD1
CASSLKVAGTGGSSYEQYF
TGTGCCAGCAGCTTGAAAGTTGCCGGGACAGGGGGTAGCTCCTACGAGCAGTACTTC
>.|TRBJ1-2|TRBV7-2|TRBD1
CASSIDREYGYTF
TGTGCCAGCAGCATTGACAGGGAGTACGGCTACACCTTC
>.|TRBJ1-5|TRBV19|TRBD1
CASSPSDRGNQPQHF
TGTGCCAGTAGTCCCAGCGACAGGGGCAATCAGCCCCAGCATTTT
>.|TRBJ2-1|TRBV14|TRBD2
CASSNPTIPGTSGSLDVNEQFF
TGTGCCAGCAGCAATCCGACCATACCCGGGACTAGCGGGAGTTTGGACGTCAATGAGCAGTTCTTC
>.|TRBJ2-7|TRBV11-2|.
CASSLVRGSYEQYF
TGTGCCAGCAGCTTAGTCAGGGGCTCCTACGAGCAGTACTTC
>.|TRBJ2-5|TRBV4-2|.
CASSQGGRGGQETQYF
TGTGCCAGCAGCCAAGGAGGTCGGGGAGGCCAAGAGACCCAGTACTTC
>.|TRBJ2-1|TRBV4-1|TRBD1
CASTPDRARNEQFF
TGCGCCAGCACCCCCGACAGGGCGCGCAATGAGCAGTTCTTC
>.|TRBJ2-3|TRBV27|TRBD1
CASASRDRVTDTQYF
TGTGCCAGCGCATCCCGGGACAGGGTCACAGATACGCAGTATTTT
>.|TRBJ2-3|TRBV7-2|.
CASSGVGLTDTQYF
TGTGCCAGCAGCGGCGTTGGGCTCACAGATACGCAGTATTTT
>.|TRBJ1-4|TRBV2|.
CASSETYKREKLFF
TGTGCCAGCAGTGAGACCTATAAGCGGGAAAAACTGTTTTTT
>.|TRBJ2-3|TRBV6-1|TRBD2
CATSSGRGTDTQYF
TGTGCCACCTCTAGCGGGAGAGGCACAGATACGCAGTATTTT
>once|TRBJ2-7|TRBV6-1|.
CASSEISGSYEQYF
TGTGCCAGCAGTGAGATATCGGGAAGCTACGAGCAGTACTTC
>.|TRBJ2-3|TRBV19|.
CASSIGGPSTDTQYF
TGTGCCAGTAGTATAGGAGGGCCCAGCACAGATACGCAGTATTTT
>.|TRBJ2-7|TRBV7-6|.
CASSLEDSGNYEQYF
TGTGCCAGCAGCTTAGAGGACAGCGGGAACTACGAGCAGTACTTC